This entry describes one T cell receptor beta chain. This specimen comes from a study of cytomegalovirus exposure and HLA in healthy donors. The data were produced by immunoSEQ multiplex PCR, yet TCRdb's version contains in-frame clones alone and is incomplete. The sample shows more than 60,000 clones, around 97% of them seen only once. V lost 3 bases, J lost 8 bases, and 10 bases lay in between. The length of the CDR3 is 11 residues. The germline V gene has CDR1 DFQATT and CDR2 SNEGSKA (reference sequence). The specimen was PBMCs. The clonotype originates from a woman aged 18-29 years in good health and CMV-seropositive. The chain couples TRBV20-1 to TRBJ1-1, with TRBD1 as a possible D gene (6 bases). CDR3 amino acids: CSASLQGEAFF. The CDR3 nucleotides read TGCAGTGCTAGTTTGCAGGGGGAAGCTTTCTTT.